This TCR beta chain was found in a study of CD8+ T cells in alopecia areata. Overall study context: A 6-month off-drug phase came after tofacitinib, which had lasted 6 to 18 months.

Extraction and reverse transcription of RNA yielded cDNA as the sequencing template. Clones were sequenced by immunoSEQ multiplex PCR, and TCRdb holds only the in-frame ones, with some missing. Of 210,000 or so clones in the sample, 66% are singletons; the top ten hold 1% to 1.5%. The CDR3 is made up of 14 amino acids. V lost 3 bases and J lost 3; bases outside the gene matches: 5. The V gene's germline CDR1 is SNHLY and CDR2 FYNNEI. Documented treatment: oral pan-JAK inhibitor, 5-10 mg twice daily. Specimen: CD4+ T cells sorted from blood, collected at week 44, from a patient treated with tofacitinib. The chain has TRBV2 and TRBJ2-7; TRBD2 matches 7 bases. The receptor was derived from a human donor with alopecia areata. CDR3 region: CASSDREGGYEQYF. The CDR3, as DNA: TGTGCCAGCAGTGACAGGGAGGGTGGCTACGAGCAGTACTTC.